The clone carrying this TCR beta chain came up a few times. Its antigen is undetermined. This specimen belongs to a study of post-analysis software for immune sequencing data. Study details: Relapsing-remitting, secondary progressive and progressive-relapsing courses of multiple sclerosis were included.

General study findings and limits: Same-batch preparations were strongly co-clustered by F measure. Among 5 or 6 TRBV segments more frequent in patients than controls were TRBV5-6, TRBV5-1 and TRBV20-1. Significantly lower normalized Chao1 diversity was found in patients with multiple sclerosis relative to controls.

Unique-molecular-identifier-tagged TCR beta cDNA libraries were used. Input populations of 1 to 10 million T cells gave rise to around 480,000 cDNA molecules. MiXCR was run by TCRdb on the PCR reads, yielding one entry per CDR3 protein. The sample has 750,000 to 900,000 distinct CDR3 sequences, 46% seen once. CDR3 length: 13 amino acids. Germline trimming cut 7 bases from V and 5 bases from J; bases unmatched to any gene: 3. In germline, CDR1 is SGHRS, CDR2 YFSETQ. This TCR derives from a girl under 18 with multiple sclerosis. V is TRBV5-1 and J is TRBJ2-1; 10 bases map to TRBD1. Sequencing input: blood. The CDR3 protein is CASWGTGDNEQFF. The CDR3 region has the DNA TGCGCCAGCTGGGGGACAGGGGACAATGAGCAGTTCTTC.